This T cell receptor beta chain was found in a study of early T cells in non-severe SARS-CoV-2 infection. Notes on the study in general: Sequences matched to VDJdb favored anti-spike CD8 responses, while private and CD4 specificities were missed.

This CDR3 spans 16 amino acids. The V gene end was trimmed by 7 bases and the J gene end by 0 bases; junction bases not matched to a gene: 8. Per germline, CDR1 MNHNY and CDR2 SVGAGI (reference sequence). Unique molecular identifier tags were affixed to discrete cDNA molecules. TCRdb re-called the 5' RACE reads through MiXCR, storing one row per CDR3 protein. Of roughly 110,000 distinct CDR3 sequences listed, around 10% are singletons. This clonotype was seen many times. Its antigen is not identified. This receptor was identified in an adult who was a healthcare worker with PCR-confirmed SARS-CoV-2 infection or an uninfected control (not recorded which). Sequenced: whole blood. This chain uses TRBV6-6 with TRBJ2-1, with 8 bases aligning to TRBD2. CDR3 nucleotide sequence: TGTGCCAGCATCCCTCCGGCGGGAGGCTCCTACAATGAGCAGTTCTTC. Amino acids: CASIPPAGGSYNEQFF.